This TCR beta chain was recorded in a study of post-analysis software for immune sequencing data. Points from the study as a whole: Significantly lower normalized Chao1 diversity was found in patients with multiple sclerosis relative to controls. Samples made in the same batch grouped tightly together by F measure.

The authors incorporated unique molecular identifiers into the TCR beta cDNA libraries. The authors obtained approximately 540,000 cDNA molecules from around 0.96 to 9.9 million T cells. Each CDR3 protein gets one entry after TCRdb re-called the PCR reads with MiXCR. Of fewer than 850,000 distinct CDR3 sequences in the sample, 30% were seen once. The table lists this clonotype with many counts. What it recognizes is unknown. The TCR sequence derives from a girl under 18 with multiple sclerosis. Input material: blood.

The CDR3 is CSARGPYNSPLHF. The CDR3 DNA reads as TGCAGTGCTAGGGGACCCTATAATTCACCCCTCCACTTT. The chain employs TRBV20-1 and TRBJ1-6; possibly TRBD1 for D (5 bases). This CDR3 spans 13 amino acids. V was shortened by 3 bases and J by 2 bases, with 5 bases between the two germline ends. Germline CDR1 reads DFQATT; CDR2 reads SNEGSKA (reference sequence).